This T cell receptor beta chain was documented in a study of Graves' ophthalmopathy and Graves' hyperthyroidism. CDR3 length equals 14 residues. Trimming removed 3 bases from V and 2 bases from J, with 10 bases in between. Germline V gene lookup returns CDR1 MGHDK and CDR2 SYGVNS. From RNA, the CDR3 regions of TCR beta chains were amplified and sequenced. The authors performed first-round RT-PCR with HTBI primers and then a second-round multiplex PCR. TCRdb reprocessed the multiplex PCR reads via MiXCR and lists one record per CDR3 protein. The profile shows almost 750,000 distinct CDR3 sequences, 40% of them singletons.

The V and J genes are TRBV25-1 and TRBJ1-2; perhaps TRBD1 as D (5 bases). Input material: peripheral blood. The source is an adult man with Graves' ophthalmopathy. This CDR3 reads CASSEQGQNYGYTF. DNA for the CDR3: TGTGCCAGCAGTGAGCAGGGCCAGAACTATGGCTACACCTTC.